Reported below is one TCR beta chain. It has no known antigen specificity. The record has no base qualities; no much larger clone is one base away. This sample includes further DNA sequences coding for the same CDR3. This sample stems from a study of shared clonotypes between healthy human individuals (TCRdb year 2020). For the study in its entirety: A few men and a couple of women, aged 18 to 49 years, made up the cohort. For each donor, three plates each were used for CD4 naive and CD4 memory, two plates were used for CD8 naive, and one plate was used for CD8 memory. To estimate repertoire size and how much clonotypes are shared between individuals, the study performed deep sequencing of blood TCR repertoires from about five healthy adults. Different laboratories and diverse techniques were used to prepare libraries and sequence TCR repertoires, to increase sequencing depth and limit assay-specific biases. Leukapheresis yielded between about 0.85 and 10 billion PBMCs per donor.

Using the deep immunoSEQ assay, TCR CDR3 regions were amplified from genomic DNA by multiplex PCR. Genomic DNA extracted from each cell subset was distributed evenly over all wells of several immunoSEQ 96-well plates, and each plate served as one replicate. For sorted subsets, approximately 210 ng of genomic DNA, equivalent to some 30,000 T cell genomes, went into each replicate PCR. Purified libraries were quantified with a Qubit 3.0 fluorometer, sized on a Bioanalyzer 2100, and re-quantified with the KAPA Library Quantification kit. Each immunoSEQ 96-well plate was sequenced on its own single-read 150-cycle Illumina NextSeq 550 flow cell. Turning to the authors' computational methods: The immunoSEQ output contained only junctional sequences without quality scores, so filtering could not match that applied to full-length reads. Sequences were annotated with PyIR, a Python wrapper for IgBLAST v1.9, using IMGT germline references to assign V/J genes and CDR3. Reads with weak V/J assignments (E-value above 1e-6), missing CDR3, stop codons, out-of-frame junctions, or ambiguous translated residues were removed. V3J clonotypes were defined as sequences sharing an identical inferred V gene, J gene, and CDR3 amino acid sequence. Percentage overlap between repertoires was computed as shared unique clonotypes divided by the size of the smaller repertoire. Richness of each repertoire was evaluated using RTK rarefaction, the Chao1 estimator, and Recon v2.1 estimates of unobserved clonotypes. Generation probabilities for all TCRbeta clonotypes obtained by the gDNA method from a handful of donors were computed using OLGA. TCRdb obtained this table from immuneACCESS and retained in-frame rearrangements with V and J assigned. These tables miss some clones; where compared with another copy, unresolved V genes account for less than half of the shortfall, and the remainder is unexplained. That table furnishes V, J and clone size, whereas the DNA furnished D and trimming. This sample holds some 2,400,000 clones; approximately 94% were observed only once. In total, the top ten clones hold over 0.1% of the sample.

The study at large found these results: Based on pairwise subsampling, the degree of clonotype sharing among donors was expected to be affected by sequencing depth. Rarefaction of sorted-subset datasets indicated incomplete sequencing despite the large sequencing depth. Higher generation probabilities were observed for clonotypes shared by all four sorted-subset donors than for non-shared clonotypes. Sharing across a few donors was observed for around 5% of naive CD4, 3% to 3.5% of naive CD8, 2% to 2.5% of memory CD4, and about 0.39% of memory CD8 clonotypes. The small number of donors limited the genetic and exposure-history diversity represented. Estimated clonotype richness was generally larger for naive than for memory subsets. Only blood was sampled, and tissue TCR repertoires likely differ from those in blood.

Donors were healthy HIV-negative adults with no recently reported acute infections or vaccinations. All donors were Caucasian adults living in Nashville, Tennessee, USA. Magnetic negative selection was used to enrich CD4+ T cells, after which naive cells were positively selected on CD45RA and the negative fraction became the memory subset. Blood was obtained by leukapheresis, after which PBMCs were separated by Ficoll-Histopaque density gradient centrifugation and cryopreserved in liquid nitrogen vapor phase. Analytical flow cytometry was used to check the purity and quantity of every magnetically sorted T cell population. From each sorted fraction, genomic DNA was isolated and quantified by UV absorbance on a Nanodrop 2000c. V is cut by 0 bases and J by 5 bases, and the space between the germline ends is 8 bases. Including the terminal cysteine and phenylalanine, the CDR3 comprises 13 residues. Only the CDR3 DNA stays, 39 bases, in frame from base 1. The germline V gene provides CDR1 KGHSH and CDR2 LQKENI.

The V and J genes are TRBV18 and TRBJ2-7; no D gene is confidently identified. Sequencing was done on a sample of naive CD4+ T cells sorted from blood. Per the publication, the cell subset or site label means: CD45RA+ positively selected. The receptor was isolated from a man between 18 and 35 years old in good health. The bases are TGTGCCAGCTCACCACCGGCAGGAGACGAGCAGTACTTC. Its coded protein is CASSPPAGDEQYF.